The clone carrying this T cell receptor beta chain has a single count. These data belong to a study of cytotoxic CD8 clonotypes in ibrutinib-treated CLL. On the study more broadly: Within the patient group, eleven to twelve were relapsed/refractory and over 14 treatment-naive, and about 18 were IGHV unmutated. Samples yielded averages of 255,043 productive templates and about 89,000 productive rearrangements.

Sequenced by immunoSEQ multiplex PCR; TCRdb stores in-frame clones only, minus some. The sample consists of some 150,000 clones, 65% to 85% of them appearing once. V lost 1 base, J lost 4 bases, and 13 bases lay in between. From germline, CDR1 is SEHNR and CDR2 FQNEAQ (reference sequence). The length of the CDR3 is 15 residues. This chain joins TRBV7-9 and TRBJ2-5; D may be TRBD1 (5 bases). This TCR came from a human donor with chronic lymphocytic leukemia. The sequencing used PBMCs, collected after 36 months of ibrutinib treatment. The DNA of the CDR3 is TGTGCCAGCAGCTTAGAGGGTATGGGGCGAGAGACCCAGTACTTC. This translates into CASSLEGMGRETQYF.